Listed here are 4 T cell receptor beta chains from one sample, sequenced in a study of blood T cells in healthy people across ages (dated by TCRdb to 2014 to 2015). The library was built by means of 5' RACE. For sequencing, an Illumina HiSeq 2500 was employed. A second PCR of about 7 to 12 cycles was run with a J-beta primer mix and a sample-barcoded 5' primer. Starting from the raw public reads, TCRdb applied fastp trimming at Q25, assembled clones with MiXCR and retained in-frame beta chains. CDR3 protein sequences are deduplicated, and each keeps its most common genes and DNA. The sample table contains around 700,000 distinct CDR3 sequences; only one count was recorded for just under 25% of them. Jointly, the top ten make up more than 7.5% of the sample. The same specimen was also included in a second study, on T cells of mothers and their children.

The sample comprised blood. The source is a boy younger than 18 in good health.

The rearrangement joins TRBV7-9 to TRBJ2-6; TRBD1 matches 7 bases. J lost 0 bases, V lost 5 bases, and 10 bases had no gene match. The CDR3 spans 18 residues. Germline assignment: CDR1 SEHNR and CDR2 FQNEAQ (reference sequence). This CDR3 is CASSEGQTVSSGANVLTF. The CDR3 region has the DNA TGTGCCAGCAGCGAGGGACAGACCGTGAGCTCTGGGGCCAACGTCCTGACTTTC.

The gene calls are TRBV7-2 and TRBJ2-5; 7 bases agree with TRBD2. There are 16 residues in the CDR3. CDR1 is SGHTA, CDR2 FQGNSA, per germline. The J segment lost 2 bases and the V segment lost 4 bases, leaving 10 bases of the junction unmatched. As DNA, the CDR3 is TGTGCCAGCAGCTCACAATCGCGACTAGCACAAGAGACCCAGTACTTC. This codes for CASSSQSRLAQETQYF.

This clonotype was counted a few times. The junction departs from germline at one end; a sequencing error may be responsible. The CDR3 region has the DNA TGTGCCAGTAGCGTAGACGGGGACCGCACAGATACGCAGTATTTT. Encoded protein: CASSVDGDRTDTQYF. The chain joins TRBV9 to TRBJ2-3, with D perhaps being TRBD1 or TRBD2 (5 bases each). In germline, CDR1 is SGDLS, CDR2 YYNGEE. The length of the CDR3 is 15 residues.

The chain recombines TRBV28 with TRBJ2-5; 12 bases are shared with TRBD2. The ends lost 5 bases at V and 11 bases at J; junction bases unmatched: 12. The CDR3 is made up of 15 amino acids. CDR1 and CDR2 from the germline V gene are MDHEN and SYDVKM. The CDR3 DNA is TGTGCCAGCAGTCCAGCGACTAGCGGGAGTGGTGCGCAGTACTTC. Residues: CASSPATSGSGAQYF.